The 29 T cell receptor beta chains presented below share a single source sample, sequenced in a study of post-analysis software for immune sequencing data. The antigens for these receptors are not known. Study observations and caveats: TRBV5-6, TRBV5-1 and TRBV20-1 were among several TRBV segments more frequent in patients than controls.

cDNA libraries for TCR beta contained unique molecular identifiers. TCRdb processed the PCR reads anew with MiXCR; each CDR3 protein has one entry. Of approximately 690,000 distinct CDR3 sequences detected, around 60% appear once; the ten largest clones hold over 9%. Specimen: blood. Receptor source: a girl aged 2 to 9 with multiple sclerosis.

The chain is built from TRBV12-3 or TRBV12-4 and TRBJ2-3; D is unclear. V lost 8 bases, J lost 2 bases, and 11 bases lay in between. The CDR3 spans 13 residues. CDR3 bases: TGTGCCAGCTGGTGGGCATTCACAGATACGCAGTATTTT. Its translation is CASWWAFTDTQYF.

V usage is TRBV29-1 and J usage is TRBJ2-5; D might be TRBD2 (6 bases). The CDR3 runs to 14 residues. With 4 bases removed from V and 4 bases from J, the gap between germline ends came to 16 bases. Per the germline V gene, CDR1 is SQVTM and CDR2 is ANQGSEA. The CDR3 region has the DNA TGCAGCGTTGCGGAGGGTTCGGCAGGAGAGACCCAGTACTTC. This translates into CSVAEGSAGETQYF.

V usage is TRBV6-2 or TRBV6-3 and J usage is TRBJ2-5, with D perhaps matching TRBD1 (6 bases). The DNA end lines up better with TRBJ2-7; the J call may be wrong. Germline V gives CDR1 MNHEY, CDR2 SVGEGT. The CDR3 sequence is 13 residues long. CDR3 DNA sequence: TGTGCCAGCAGCCGAGGGACAATAGGCGAGCAGTACTTC. Translating it yields CASSRGTIGEQYF.

This clonotype has just a few counts. The chain uses TRBV20-1 and TRBJ2-5, with unresolved D. The CDR3 runs 11 residues. V was shortened by 0 bases and J by 9 bases, with 8 bases between the two germline ends. Germline V gives CDR1 DFQATT, CDR2 SNEGSKA (reference sequence). CDR3 region: CSAREQEAQYF. Here the CDR3 DNA reads TGCAGTGCTAGAGAGCAAGAAGCCCAGTACTTC.

This clonotype was counted between two and nine times. The chain has TRBV4-3 and TRBJ2-1, with 7 bases lining up with TRBD2. The CDR3 runs to 17 residues. V dropped 1 base and J dropped 7; count of bases not matched to a gene: 13. Germline loops: CDR1 LGHNA, CDR2 YSLEER. Here the CDR3 reads CASSQVVRVGGGNEQFF. The CDR3 DNA reads TGCGCCAGCAGCCAAGTGGTTCGTGTGGGGGGAGGGAATGAGCAGTTCTTC.

This clonotype was counted between two and nine times. V gene TRBV2 combines with J gene TRBJ2-4; a weak D match, TRBD1 (5 bases). Trimming removed 4 bases at V and 0 bases at J, with 13 bases between. CDR3 length equals 16 residues. Per the germline V gene, CDR1 is SNHLY and CDR2 is FYNNEI. In DNA, the CDR3 is TGTGCCAGCAGTGCGGGCCAGGGAATAGCCAAAAACATTCAGTACTTC. The encoded protein is CASSAGQGIAKNIQYF.

The chain has TRBV20-1 and TRBJ2-4; TRBD2 matches at 11 bases. Per the germline V gene, CDR1 is DFQATT and CDR2 is SNEGSKA (reference sequence). The CDR3 contains 13 residues. Trimming removed 4 bases from V and 4 bases from J; junction bases left unmatched: 0. The CDR3 sequence: CSATSGGKNIQYF. The CDR3 DNA sequence: TGCAGTGCTACTAGCGGGGGGAAAAACATTCAGTACTTC.

This sequence joins TRBV29-1 and TRBJ1-1; TRBD1 agrees at 11 bases. Germline V gene data show CDR1 as SQVTM and CDR2 as ANQGSEA. CDR3 length: 14 amino acids. The junction had 6 bases not matched to a gene; V was cut back by 5 bases and J by 4 bases. The CDR3 sequence is CSVRGGTGGTEAFF. The CDR3 region has the DNA TGCAGCGTTAGGGGCGGGACAGGGGGCACTGAAGCTTTCTTT. The full variable domain, with the rest looked up from reference TRBV29-1 and TRBJ1-1, is SAVISQKPSRDICQRGTSLTIQCQVDSQVTMMFWYRQQPGQSLTLIATANQGSEATYESGFVIDKFPISRPNLTFSTLTVSNMSPEDSSIYLCSVRGGTGGTEAFFGQGTRLTVV.

This clonotype was seen only a few times. The rearrangement joins TRBV29-1 to TRBJ2-3; 7 bases are shared with TRBD2. With 4 bases clipped from V and 0 bases from J, the junction kept 4 bases outside the gene matches. Per germline, CDR1 SQVTM and CDR2 ANQGSEA. The CDR3 is made up of 14 amino acids. CDR3 nucleotide sequence: TGCAGCGTTGTGGAGGGACTAAGCACAGATACGCAGTATTTT. It specifies CSVVEGLSTDTQYF.

This sequence joins TRBV7-2 and TRBJ2-3; the D is unclear. Trimming cost V 5 bases and J 6 bases, with 12 bases left between them. CDR3 length equals 13 residues. Germline V gene sequence: CDR1 SGHTA, CDR2 FQGNSA. CDR3 nucleotide sequence: TGTGCCAGCAGCCGGGCGTTCGCTGATACGCAGTATTTT. This gives the protein CASSRAFADTQYF.

This chain uses TRBV6-5 with TRBJ2-7; D call uncertain. The CDR3 spans 16 residues. Germline V lookup: CDR1 MNHEY, CDR2 SVGAGI. The ends were cut back, 4 bases at V and 2 bases at J, with 18 bases in the middle. CDR3 residues: CASSSPSIRSTYEQYF. Written as DNA, the CDR3 is TGTGCCAGCAGTTCCCCTAGTATACGGTCCACCTACGAGCAGTACTTC.

The V gene is TRBV7-8, the J gene TRBJ2-3; 13 bases are a match to TRBD2. V lost 5 bases and J lost 0; bases outside the gene matches: 11. The length of the CDR3 is 19 residues. Germline CDR1 and CDR2: SGHVS and FQNEAQ. This chain's CDR3 is CASSILPGLAGPSTDTQYF. The CDR3 DNA reads as TGTGCCAGCAGCATTCTGCCGGGACTAGCGGGACCTAGCACAGATACGCAGTATTTT.

The J gene is TRBJ2-5, the V gene TRBV20-1; D ambiguous. The CDR3 totals 14 residues. Germline assignment: CDR1 DFQATT and CDR2 SNEGSKA (reference sequence). With 2 bases removed from V and 2 bases from J, the gap between germline ends came to 12 bases. The CDR3 is CSARRDSDQETQYF. The DNA of the CDR3 is TGCAGTGCTAGAAGAGACTCCGATCAAGAGACCCAGTACTTC.

V gene TRBV29-1 combines with J gene TRBJ1-4; 8 nucleotides agree with TRBD1. The CDR3 extends over 13 amino acids. The germline V gene has CDR1 SQVTM and CDR2 ANQGSEA. Trimming cost V 2 bases and J 6 bases; bases outside gene matches: 2. CDR3 loop: CSVEQGADEKLFF. The CDR3 DNA reads as TGCAGCGTTGAACAGGGGGCGGATGAAAAACTGTTTTTT.

The chain combines TRBV13 with TRBJ2-1; 7 nucleotides align to TRBD1. The CDR3 is 15 amino acids. With 5 bases clipped from V and 7 bases from J, the junction kept 11 bases outside the gene matches. The germline gives CDR1 PRHDT, CDR2 FYEKMQ (reference sequence). The CDR3 spells CASSPGPGTENEQFF. CDR3 DNA sequence: TGTGCCAGCAGCCCAGGACCCGGGACAGAGAATGAGCAGTTCTTC.

This chain connects TRBV20-1 to TRBJ2-3; 7 bases fit TRBD2. The ends lost 1 base at V and 0 bases at J; junction bases unmatched: 7. Germline V gives CDR1 DFQATT, CDR2 SNEGSKA (reference sequence). This CDR3 is built from 16 residues. CDR3 region: CSARVFGGRSTDTQYF. The CDR3 DNA reads as TGCAGTGCTAGAGTTTTTGGCGGGAGAAGCACAGATACGCAGTATTTT.

V is TRBV20-1 and J is TRBJ2-1, with 7 bases that match TRBD2. This CDR3 has 15 residues. CDR1 DFQATT and CDR2 SNEGSKA come from the germline V gene (reference sequence). The ends lost 6 bases at V and 1 base at J; junction bases unmatched: 9. The DNA for the CDR3 is TGCAGTGCACTCGCGGGGGTGAGGTCCTACAATGAGCAGTTCTTC. Protein sequence: CSALAGVRSYNEQFF.

V gene TRBV27 combines with J gene TRBJ2-2, with 10 positions matching TRBD2. CDR3 length: 16 amino acids. Germline trimming cut 2 bases from V and 10 bases from J; bases unmatched to any gene: 10. Germline assignment: CDR1 MNHEY and CDR2 SMNVEV (reference sequence). CDR3 amino acids: CASSLRLSSGRQELFF. CDR3 nucleotides: TGTGCCAGCAGTTTAAGGTTGAGTAGCGGGAGGCAGGAGCTGTTTTTT.

This chain joins TRBV7-9 and TRBJ2-4, with a tentative D call TRBD2 (5 bases). V lost 1 base and J lost 2, with 15 bases in between. This CDR3 is built from 17 residues. Germline-derived CDR1 and CDR2 are SEHNR and FQNEAQ (reference sequence). The CDR3 nucleotides are TGTGCCAGCAGCTTAGAGGTTGGGAGTGGGACCAAAAACATTCAGTACTTC. It is translated as CASSLEVGSGTKNIQYF.

This clonotype occurred once. This chain links TRBV5-1 with TRBJ1-1, with D perhaps TRBD1 (6 bases). Trimming removed 4 bases from V and 3 bases from J, with 13 bases in between. The CDR3 is 14 residues long. The germline CDR1 and CDR2 sequences are SGHRS and YFSETQ. The CDR3: CASSGAGQHTEAFF. The DNA for the CDR3 is TGCGCCAGCAGCGGCGCAGGACAGCACACTGAAGCTTTCTTT. The variable domain in full, with the rest retrieved from reference TRBV5-1 and TRBJ1-1, is KAGVTQTPRYLIKTRGQQVTLSCSPISGHRSVSWYQQTPGQGLQFLFEYFSETQRNKGNFPGRFSGRQFSNSRSEMNVSTLELGDSALYLCASSGAGQHTEAFFGQGTRLTVV.

This clonotype has just a few counts. V and J are TRBV29-1 and TRBJ2-5; tentative D call: TRBD2 (6 bases). The length of the CDR3 is 13 residues. Deletions cut 6 bases from V and 2 bases from J, with 13 bases between. Germline V gene data show CDR1 as SQVTM and CDR2 as ANQGSEA. The CDR3 bases are TGCAGCGTCGATCCTAGCGATCAAGAGACCCAGTACTTC. Translated, it gives CSVDPSDQETQYF. Based on the CDR3 plus reference TRBV29-1 and TRBJ2-5, the full variable domain is SAVISQKPSRDICQRGTSLTIQCQVDSQVTMMFWYRQQPGQSLTLIATANQGSEATYESGFVIDKFPISRPNLTFSTLTVSNMSPEDSSIYLCSVDPSDQETQYFGPGTRLLVL.

As for this clonotype: A junction boundary mismatches the germline segment, possibly from a read error. The chain combines TRBV7-2 with TRBJ2-1; 7 bases align to TRBD2. Germline CDR1 reads SGHTA; CDR2 reads FQGNSA. The CDR3 consists of 15 residues. Written as DNA, the CDR3 is TGCGCCAGCAGCTTGCTAGTAGGGCGGGACTACGAGCAGTTCTTC. Amino acid sequence: CASSLLVGRDYEQFF. The full variable domain, its missing parts supplied by reference TRBV7-2 and TRBJ2-1, is GAGVSQSPSNKVTEKGKDVELRCDPISGHTALYWYRQSLGQGLEFLIYFQGNSAPDKSGLPSDRFSAERTGGSVSTLTIQRTQQEDSAVYLCASSLLVGRDYEQFFGPGTRLTVL.

The sample holds one count of this clonotype. This rearrangement joins TRBV4-1 to TRBJ1-2; D not certain. V was pared by 1 base and J by 0 bases, with 9 bases between. The length of the CDR3 is 15 residues. From germline, CDR1 is MGHRA and CDR2 YSYEKL. CDR3 loop: CASSQVGTTNYGYTF. The CDR3 bases are TGCGCCAGCAGCCAAGTGGGTACAACTAACTATGGCTACACCTTC.

The chain carries TRBV7-6 and TRBJ2-5; the D is unclear. V shed 5 bases and J shed 4 bases, with 11 bases lying between them. Germline values: CDR1 SGHVS, CDR2 FNYEAQ. The CDR3 contains 13 residues. CDR3 region: CASSAEDGETQYF. The CDR3 region has the DNA TGTGCCAGCAGCGCAGAGGACGGAGAGACCCAGTACTTC.

The chain joins TRBV29-1 to TRBJ2-3; D gene unclear. This CDR3 spans 14 amino acids. CDR1 and CDR2 (germline): SQVTM, ANQGSEA. Trimming removed 2 bases at V and 1 base at J, with 10 bases between. The CDR3 nucleotides are TGCAGCGTTGAATTCGGCGGAGGCACAGATACGCAGTATTTT. Translated, it gives CSVEFGGGTDTQYF.

The rearrangement uses TRBV3-1 and TRBJ2-1; either TRBD1 or TRBD2 may supply D (5 bases each). Trimming left V 2 bases short and J 0 bases short, with 11 bases between. The germline gives CDR1 LGHDT, CDR2 YNNKEL (reference sequence). The CDR3 consists of 16 residues. The CDR3 sequence: CASSQPSGTSYNEQFF. CDR3 coding DNA: TGTGCCAGCAGCCAACCATCGGGGACCTCCTACAATGAGCAGTTCTTC.

This clonotype was recorded a few times. This sequence joins TRBV30 and TRBJ1-2; D possibly corresponds to TRBD1 (6 bases). Deletions cut 0 bases from V and 7 bases from J, with 9 bases between. The CDR3 extends over 12 amino acids. Germline CDR1 is GTSNPN and CDR2 is SVGIG (reference sequence). Here the CDR3 DNA reads TGTGCCTGGAGTGTCGGGGGCGGTGGCTACACCTTC. It yields the protein CAWSVGGGGYTF.

The CDR3 reads CSVEPGQGNYGYTF. DNA of the CDR3: TGCAGCGTCGAACCGGGACAGGGAAACTATGGCTACACCTTC. The J gene is TRBJ1-2, the V gene TRBV29-1; 9 nucleotides line up with TRBD1. The CDR3 spans 14 residues. Losses at the gene ends were 6 bases for V and 2 bases for J; bases not matched to a gene: 7. Germline V gene sequence: CDR1 SQVTM, CDR2 ANQGSEA.

V is TRBV12-3 or TRBV12-4 and J is TRBJ1-2; tentatively, D is TRBD1 (5 bases). V shed 6 bases and J shed 4 bases, with 18 bases lying between them. The CDR3 is 15 residues long. CDR3 loop: CASSTGATVIYGYTF. CDR3 sequence (DNA): TGTGCCAGCAGCACCGGGGCAACGGTTATCTATGGCTACACCTTC.